This T cell receptor beta chain was recorded in a study of blood T cells in healthy people across ages. Study-wide findings and caveats: TCR beta diversity, measured per million T cells, fell in a roughly linear way with age.

A J-beta primer mix and a sample-barcoded 5' primer were used in a second PCR of roughly 6 to 12 cycles. Each cDNA was tagged by a template-switch adaptor containing 12 random nucleotides. TCRdb processed the 5' RACE reads anew with MiXCR; each CDR3 protein has one entry. In the table there are 550,000 to 700,000 distinct CDR3 sequences, 27% of which are singletons. In terms of origin and age, donors were healthy Caucasian individuals from Russia aged roughly 6 to 100. This clonotype has just a few counts. Its cognate antigen is unknown. This TCR came from a woman between 65 and 79 years old in good health. The sample was blood.

DNA of the CDR3: TGTGCCAGCAGTAAGGGGGGTTTGTATGAAAAACTGTTTTTT. This translates into CASSKGGLYEKLFF. The rearrangement uses TRBV27 and TRBJ1-4; a weak D match, TRBD1 (6 bases). CDR1 is MNHEY and CDR2 is SMNVEV in the germline V gene (reference sequence). V gave up 5 bases and J gave up 6 bases, with 13 bases separating them. The CDR3 is 14 amino acids.